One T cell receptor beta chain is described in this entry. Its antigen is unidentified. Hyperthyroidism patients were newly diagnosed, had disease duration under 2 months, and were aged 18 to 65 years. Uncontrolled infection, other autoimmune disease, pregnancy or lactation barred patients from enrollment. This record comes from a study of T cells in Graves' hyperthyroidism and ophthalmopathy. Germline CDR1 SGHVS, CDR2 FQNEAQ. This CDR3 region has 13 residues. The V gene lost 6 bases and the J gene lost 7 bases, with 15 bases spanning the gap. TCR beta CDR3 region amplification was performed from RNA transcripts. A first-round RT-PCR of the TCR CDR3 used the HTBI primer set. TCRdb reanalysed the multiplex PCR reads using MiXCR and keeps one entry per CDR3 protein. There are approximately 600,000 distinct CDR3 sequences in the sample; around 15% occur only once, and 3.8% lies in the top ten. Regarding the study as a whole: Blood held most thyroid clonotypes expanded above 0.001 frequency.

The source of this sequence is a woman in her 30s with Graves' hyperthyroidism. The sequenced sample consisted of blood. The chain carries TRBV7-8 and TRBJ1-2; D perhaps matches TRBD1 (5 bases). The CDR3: CASSLRDVSGYTF. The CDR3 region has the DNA TGTGCCAGCAGTCTGAGGGACGTCTCTGGCTACACCTTC.